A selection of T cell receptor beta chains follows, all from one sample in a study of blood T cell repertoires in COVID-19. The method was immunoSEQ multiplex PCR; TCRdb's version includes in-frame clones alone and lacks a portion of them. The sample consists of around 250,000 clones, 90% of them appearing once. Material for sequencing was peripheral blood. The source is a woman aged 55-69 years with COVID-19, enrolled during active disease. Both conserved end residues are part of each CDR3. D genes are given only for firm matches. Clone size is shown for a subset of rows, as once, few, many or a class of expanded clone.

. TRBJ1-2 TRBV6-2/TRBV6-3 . CASSLEAGYTF TGTGCCAGCAGTTTAGAGGCTGGCTACACCTTC
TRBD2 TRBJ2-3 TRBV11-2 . CASSSLAGGGTDTQYF TGTGCCAGCAGCTCGCTAGCGGGGGGAGGCACAGATACGCAGTATTTT
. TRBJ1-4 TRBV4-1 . CASSQGTSGTRGEKLFF TGCGCCAGCAGCCAAGGGACTTCGGGGACAAGGGGGGAAAAACTGTTTTTT
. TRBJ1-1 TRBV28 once CASSPPLRGEAFF TGTGCCAGCAGTCCCCCCCTCAGGGGAGAAGCTTTCTTT
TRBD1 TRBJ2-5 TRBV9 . CASSVGPGTGIQETQYF TGTGCCAGCAGCGTAGGCCCCGGGACAGGGATTCAAGAGACCCAGTACTTC
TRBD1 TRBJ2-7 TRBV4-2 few CASSQDRDRVYEQYF TGTGCCAGCAGCCAAGATAGGGACAGGGTTTACGAGCAGTACTTC
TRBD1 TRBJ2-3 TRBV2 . CASIRGPGTDTQYF TGTGCCAGCATCAGGGGGCCAGGCACAGATACGCAGTATTTT
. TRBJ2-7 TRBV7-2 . CASSLYSPGIYEQYF TGTGCCAGCAGCTTATACTCCCCAGGGATATACGAGCAGTACTTC
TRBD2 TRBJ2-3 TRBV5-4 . CASSLVLAAGDTQYF TGTGCCAGCAGCTTGGTGCTAGCGGCGGGAGATACGCAGTATTTT
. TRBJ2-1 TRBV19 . CASSIGPGYEQFF TGTGCCAGTAGTATAGGGCCCGGGTATGAGCAGTTCTTC
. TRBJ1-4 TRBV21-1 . CASSKSGARKLFF TGTGCCAGCAGCAAATCAGGGGCGAGAAAACTGTTTTTT
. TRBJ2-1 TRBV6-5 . CASSTNRVSDEQFF TGTGCCAGCAGTACTAACAGGGTTTCGGATGAGCAGTTCTTC
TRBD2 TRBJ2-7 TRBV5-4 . CASSLGTSNEQYF TGTGCCAGCAGCCTCGGGACTAGCAACGAGCAGTACTTC
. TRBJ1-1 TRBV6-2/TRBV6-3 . CASSYSARKIVRGQMNTEAFF TGTGCCAGCAGTTACTCGGCCCGAAAGATTGTAAGAGGACAGATGAACACTGAAGCTTTCTTT
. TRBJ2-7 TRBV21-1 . CASSRAGTGFYEQYF TGTGCCAGCAGCCGGGCCGGGACAGGGTTTTACGAGCAGTACTTC
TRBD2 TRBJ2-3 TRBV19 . CASSKLAGALLSTQYF TGTGCCAGTAGTAAACTAGCGGGGGCCCTCCTCTCTACGCAGTATTTT
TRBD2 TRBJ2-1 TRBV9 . CASSAGTASGLEYNEQFF TGTGCCAGCAGCGCCGGGACTGCTAGCGGGTTAGAATACAATGAGCAGTTCTTC
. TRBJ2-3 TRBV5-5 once CASSLAKWAGARTDTQYF TGTGCCAGCAGCTTGGCCAAGTGGGCGGGGGCCCGCACAGATACGCAGTATTTT
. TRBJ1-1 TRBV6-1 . CASSEPGRTEAFF TGTGCCAGCAGTGAACCCGGGAGGACTGAAGCTTTCTTT
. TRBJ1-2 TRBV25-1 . CASRRSGQDFGYTF TGTGCCAGCCGCCGATCGGGACAAGACTTTGGCTACACCTTC
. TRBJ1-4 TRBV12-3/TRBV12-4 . CASTPRRDEKLFF TGTGCCAGCACCCCCCGTCGGGATGAAAAACTGTTTTTT
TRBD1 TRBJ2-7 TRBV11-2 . CASSYRTGSGEQYF TGTGCCAGCAGCTACCGGACAGGGTCGGGGGAGCAGTACTTC
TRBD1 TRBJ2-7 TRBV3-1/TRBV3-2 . CASSPPGTAYEQYF TGTGCCAGCAGCCCACCCGGGACAGCCTACGAGCAGTACTTC
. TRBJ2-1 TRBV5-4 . CASSVTGSRDDEQFF TGTGCCAGCAGCGTAACCGGGAGCAGGGACGATGAGCAGTTCTTC
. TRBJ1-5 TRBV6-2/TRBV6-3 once CASSPLTAHQPQHF TGTGCCAGCAGCCCTTTGACAGCCCATCAGCCCCAGCATTTT
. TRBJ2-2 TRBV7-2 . CASSLGVGANTGELFF TGTGCCAGCAGCTTAGGGGTAGGGGCGAATACCGGGGAGCTGTTTTTT
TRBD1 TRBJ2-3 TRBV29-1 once CSVGTGPDSVPAQYF TGCAGCGTTGGGACAGGGCCAGACTCCGTCCCTGCGCAGTATTTT
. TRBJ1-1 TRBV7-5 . CARSVQGIQGRNTEAFF TGTGCCAGAAGCGTTCAAGGAATTCAGGGTCGGAACACTGAAGCTTTCTTT
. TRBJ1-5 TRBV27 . CASSFQGSQPQHF TGTGCCAGCAGTTTTCAGGGGTCACAGCCCCAGCATTTT
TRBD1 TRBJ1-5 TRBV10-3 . CAISRTGQGNQPQHF TGTGCCATCAGTCGGACAGGGCAGGGCAATCAGCCCCAGCATTTT
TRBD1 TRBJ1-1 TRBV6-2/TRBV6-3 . CASSRRQGGNTEAFF TGTGCCAGCAGTCGGCGACAGGGGGGGAACACTGAAGCTTTCTTT
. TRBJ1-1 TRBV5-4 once CASSLDLGQGTEAFF TGTGCCAGCAGCTTGGACCTGGGGCAGGGGACTGAAGCTTTCTTT
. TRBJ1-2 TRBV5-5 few CASSPDSLYGYTF TGTGCCAGCAGCCCGGACAGCCTCTATGGCTACACCTTC
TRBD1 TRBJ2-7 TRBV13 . CASSLNRGAKQYF TGTGCCAGCAGCCTTAACAGGGGAGCAAAGCAGTACTTC
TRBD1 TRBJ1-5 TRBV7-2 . CASSLDLDRDQYSNQPQHF TGTGCCAGCAGCTTAGATCTCGACAGGGACCAGTATAGCAATCAGCCCCAGCATTTT
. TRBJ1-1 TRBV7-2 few CASREAGRTEAFF TGTGCCAGCCGGGAGGCGGGTCGCACTGAAGCTTTCTTT